The 21 T cell receptor beta chains in this list originate from one sample, sequenced in a study of beta chain features in type 1 diabetes. Since all of the isolated RNA was reverse transcribed, expressed TCRB transcripts were what got sequenced. Some clones are missing from TCRdb's copy, which holds only in-frame ones; the method was immunoSEQ multiplex PCR. The data contain about 250,000 clones, about 14% of them singletons. The sample was naive CD4+ T cells from blood. The source is a woman aged 40 to 50 in good health.

V is TRBV28 and J is TRBJ2-7; 7 bases are shared with TRBD1. V lost 4 bases to trimming and J lost 4 bases; unmatched junction nucleotides: 4. Germline loops: CDR1 MDHEN, CDR2 SYDVKM. This CDR3 spans 13 amino acids. CDR3 DNA sequence: TGTGCCAGCAGTTCGACAGGGCCTTACGAGCAGTACTTC. As protein: CASSSTGPYEQYF.

The V and J genes are TRBV9 and TRBJ2-1; possibly TRBD1 for D (5 bases). Germline CDR1 reads SGDLS; CDR2 reads YYNGEE. The V end was cut by 4 bases, the J end by 9 bases, with 14 bases between. CDR3 length: 13 amino acids. CDR3 nucleotide sequence: TGTGCCAGCAGCCCCACAGGCAGGCGTGAGCAGTTCTTC. Its translation: CASSPTGRREQFF.

This sequence joins TRBV5-1 and TRBJ2-1; the match to TRBD1 covers 7 bases. Trimming removed 1 base from V and 3 bases from J; junction bases left unmatched: 13. CDR1 is SGHRS and CDR2 is YFSETQ in the germline V gene. The CDR3 is 18 residues long. In DNA, the CDR3 is TGCGCCAGCAGCTTGCCGAGGGGGCACGCTTTTCTCTACAATGAGCAGTTCTTC. This sequence encodes CASSLPRGHAFLYNEQFF.

As regards this clone: This is likely a read error, given that the CDR3 carries no conserved phenylalanine or tryptophan at its end. V is TRBV13 and J is TRBJ1-2; 9 bases map to TRBD1. This CDR3 contains 13 residues. The V and J ends lost 7 bases and 7 bases, in that order; junction bases with no gene match: 7. The germline V gene encodes CDR1 PRHDT and CDR2 FYEKMQ (reference sequence). CDR3 in DNA: TGTGCCAGCACCAAACAGGGGGCGGGTGGCTACACCCTC. Encoded protein: CASTKQGAGGYTL.

This clone was detected a few times. V and J are TRBV2 and TRBJ2-7; D is perhaps TRBD1 (6 bases). The CDR3 consists of 12 residues. Germline V gene data show CDR1 as SNHLY and CDR2 as FYNNEI. The V end lost 6 bases, the J end lost 4 bases, and 10 bases lay between the germline ends. The CDR3, as DNA: TGTGCCAGCAGGGGGACAATTTACGAGCAGTACTTC. This translates into CASRGTIYEQYF.

This clone has a handful of counts. The sample holds other DNA sequences that translate to the same CDR3. The gene calls are TRBV5-1 and TRBJ1-5; D unclear. The CDR3 contains 15 residues. Germline CDR1 is SGHRS and CDR2 is YFSETQ. V was pared by 0 bases and J by 0 bases, with 7 bases between. Written as DNA, the CDR3 is TGCGCCAGCAGCTTGGATAGTTATAGCAATCAGCCCCAGCATTTT. It translates to CASSLDSYSNQPQHF. Combining the CDR3 with reference TRBV5-1 and TRBJ1-5 gives the whole variable domain KAGVTQTPRYLIKTRGQQVTLSCSPISGHRSVSWYQQTPGQGLQFLFEYFSETQRNKGNFPGRFSGRQFSNSRSEMNVSTLELGDSALYLCASSLDSYSNQPQHFGDGTRLSIL.

This clone was observed a handful of times. The rearrangement links TRBV9 to TRBJ2-1; TRBD2 matches 8 bases. There are 15 residues in the CDR3. Germline CDR1 and CDR2: SGDLS and YYNGEE. Trimming cost V 4 bases and J 7 bases; bases outside gene matches: 10. The CDR3 DNA reads as TGTGCCAGCAGCCCGAGCGGGGGAGGAGGGAATGAGCAGTTCTTC. Encoded protein: CASSPSGGGGNEQFF.

This clone showed up just a few times. The chain carries TRBV7-9 and TRBJ2-5; no reliable D call. Germline assignment: CDR1 SEHNR and CDR2 FQNEAQ (reference sequence). V shed 1 base and J shed 3 bases, with 6 bases lying between them. CDR3 length: 13 residues. The CDR3: CASSLGSEETQYF. DNA for the CDR3: TGTGCCAGCAGCTTAGGGTCAGAAGAGACCCAGTACTTC.

Here the CDR3 reads CASSQGRRGSTDTQYF. CDR3 nucleotide sequence: TGTGCCAGCAGCCAAGGCCGCCGGGGGAGCACAGATACGCAGTATTTT. The chain has TRBV4-2 and TRBJ2-3; D perhaps matches TRBD2 (6 bases). The ends were cut back, 1 base at V and 0 bases at J, with 11 bases in the middle. The CDR3 covers 16 residues. Germline assignment: CDR1 LGHNA and CDR2 YNFKEQ.

This clone has ten or more counts. The rearrangement uses TRBV9 and TRBJ2-7; 10 bases match TRBD1. After removal of 3 bases from V and 4 bases from J, the junction contained 7 bases not matched to a gene. The CDR3 is 15 residues long. CDR1 and CDR2 from the germline V gene are SGDLS and YYNGEE. This CDR3 is CASSERTGGWYEQYF. The CDR3 coding sequence is TGTGCCAGCAGCGAGAGGACAGGGGGTTGGTACGAGCAGTACTTC.

The V call is TRBV27, the J call TRBJ2-3, with D hard to call. CDR1 is MNHEY and CDR2 is SMNVEV in the germline V gene (reference sequence). V was clipped by 5 bases and J by 2 bases, with 8 bases between them. The CDR3 runs 13 residues. CDR3 DNA sequence: TGTGCCAGCAGTAACCCTAACACAGATACGCAGTATTTT. The encoded protein is CASSNPNTDTQYF.

This clone was observed a handful of times. This chain links TRBV9 with TRBJ1-1, with D tentatively TRBD1 (6 bases). Germline V gives CDR1 SGDLS, CDR2 YYNGEE. The CDR3 contains 14 residues. Trimming shortened V by 0 bases and J by 6 bases, and 12 bases separated the two germline ends. The CDR3 nucleotides read TGTGCCAGCAGCGTAGGGGACAATTCCGCTGAAGCTTTCTTT. Protein: CASSVGDNSAEAFF.

The chain combines TRBV19 with TRBJ1-6; no definite D call. V lost 5 bases and J 4 bases, leaving 3 bases between the germline ends. The CDR3 runs to 12 residues. Germline V gene data show CDR1 as LNHDA and CDR2 as SQIVND (reference sequence). The CDR3 here is CASSPYNSPLHF. DNA for the CDR3: TGTGCCAGTAGTCCGTATAATTCACCCCTCCACTTT.

The CDR3 nucleotides read TGCGCCAGCAGGTCCGGACAGCGTAACTATGGCTACACCTTC. This codes for CASRSGQRNYGYTF. This chain links TRBV5-1 with TRBJ1-2; D is possibly TRBD1 (6 bases). The CDR3 spans 14 residues. Germline V lookup: CDR1 SGHRS, CDR2 YFSETQ. Trimming left V 5 bases short and J 1 base short, with 12 bases between.

This clone was seen a few times. The rearrangement joins TRBV28 to TRBJ1-1, with D hard to call. There are 14 residues in the CDR3. Trimming took off 7 bases at V and 4 bases at J, with 16 bases between the two ends. Looked up from germline, CDR1 is MDHEN and CDR2 is SYDVKM. For the CDR3, the DNA is TGTGCCAGCACGCGCCATTGGGAGGGCACTGAAGCTTTCTTT. Amino acids: CASTRHWEGTEAFF.

This clone turned up a few times. This chain connects TRBV19 to TRBJ2-5; TRBD2 agrees at 9 bases. Germline V gene data show CDR1 as LNHDA and CDR2 as SQIVND (reference sequence). J lost 5 bases, V lost 8 bases, and 12 bases had no gene match. CDR3 size: 15 residues. In nucleotides, the CDR3 is TGTGCCAGTTCTAAAAGCGGGGGGTTTTCGGAGACCCAGTACTTC. It yields the protein CASSKSGGFSETQYF.

This clone appeared a few times. The J gene is TRBJ2-5, the V gene TRBV4-3; 11 bases match TRBD2. The germline CDR1 and CDR2 sequences are LGHNA and YSLEER. Trimming cost V 2 bases and J 5 bases; bases outside gene matches: 10. The CDR3 spans 17 residues. CDR3 sequence (DNA): TGCGCCAGCAGCCAACTTAAGACTAGCGGGGTCGGGGAGACCCAGTACTTC. As protein: CASSQLKTSGVGETQYF.

The gene calls are TRBV6-6 and TRBJ2-1; D remains ambiguous. Germline V gene data show CDR1 as MNHNY and CDR2 as SVGAGI (reference sequence). The CDR3 spans 10 residues. V lost 1 base, J lost 16 bases, and 8 bases lay in between. The DNA of the CDR3 is TGTGCCAGCAGTTACTTGTTCTTCTTCTTC. Translating it yields CASSYLFFFF.

The chain joins TRBV10-3 to TRBJ2-2; 9 bases agree with TRBD2. V trimming: 7 bases; J trimming: 4 bases; junction bases outside the gene matches: 10. Germline assignment: CDR1 ENHRY and CDR2 SYGVKD. CDR3 length: 16 amino acids. The CDR3 loop reads CAINRGSGGFTGELFF. The DNA of the CDR3 is TGTGCCATCAACCGGGGTAGCGGGGGATTCACCGGGGAGCTGTTTTTT.

This chain connects TRBV5-4 to TRBJ2-6; D is uncertain. The germline CDR1 and CDR2 sequences are SGHNT and YYREEE (reference sequence). Trimming removed 0 bases from V and 0 bases from J, with 10 bases in between. This CDR3 has 17 amino acids. DNA of the CDR3: TGTGCCAGCAGCTTGGACACCCCCAGCTCTGGGGCCAACGTCCTGACTTTC. It is translated as CASSLDTPSSGANVLTF.

This clone was found a few times. V usage is TRBV21-1 and J usage is TRBJ2-5; the listed D gene, TRBD2, was not tested against the DNA. TRBV21-1 is an annotated pseudogene. The CDR3 runs 9 residues. CDR3 in amino acids: CVRSETQYF. In DNA, the CDR3 is TGTGTGCGGTCAGAGACCCAGTACTTC.